The 26 T cell receptor beta chains in this list originate from one sample, sequenced in a study of immune cell composition in non-small cell lung cancer. The assay was immunoSEQ multiplex PCR, and TCRdb's table has in-frame clones only and misses some. Of 2,500 or so clones listed, 85% are singletons. Material: lung tumor tissue. Every receptor here comes from a human donor with non-small cell lung cancer.

V is TRBV5-6 and J is TRBJ1-1, with 9 bases lining up with TRBD1. CDR1 is SGHDT, CDR2 YYEEEE, per germline. V was pared by 5 bases and J by 4 bases, with 6 bases of the junction left unmatched. The CDR3 length is 14 residues. Written as DNA, the CDR3 is TGTGCCAGCAGGGGGACAGGGAGGACCACTGAAGCTTTCTTT. Its translation: CASRGTGRTTEAFF.

This chain links TRBV28 with TRBJ2-5, with D tentatively TRBD2 (5 bases). V was cut by 3 bases and J by 4 bases, with 15 bases left in between. Germline values: CDR1 MDHEN, CDR2 SYDVKM. The CDR3 totals 15 residues. CDR3 sequence: CASSFPGRGTETQYF. As DNA, the CDR3 is TGTGCCAGCAGTTTTCCGGGTCGGGGAACAGAGACCCAGTACTTC.

The chain carries TRBV4-2 and TRBJ1-2, with D maybe TRBD1 (5 bases). The CDR3 length is 11 residues. V was pared by 4 bases and J by 7 bases, with 7 bases between. Germline V gene sequence: CDR1 LGHNA, CDR2 YNFKEQ. CDR3 region: CASSPGGGYTF. CDR3 coding DNA: TGTGCCAGCAGCCCGGGGGGTGGCTACACCTTC.

The chain combines TRBV14 with TRBJ2-1; 7 nucleotides align to TRBD2. Germline-derived CDR1 and CDR2 are SGHDN and FVKESK. This CDR3 is 15 amino acids long. The V gene end was trimmed by 4 bases and the J gene end by 4 bases; junction bases not matched to a gene: 7. This CDR3 is CASSPTGGSYNEQFF. The CDR3 region has the DNA TGTGCCAGCAGCCCTACGGGCGGGAGTTACAATGAGCAGTTCTTC.

The J gene is TRBJ2-7, the V gene TRBV7-9; 9 nucleotides line up with TRBD1. In germline, CDR1 is SEHNR, CDR2 FQNEAQ (reference sequence). The CDR3 contains 13 residues. With V trimmed by 5 bases and J by 6 bases, 5 bases remained unmatched. CDR3 DNA: TGTGCCAGCAGCCCACAGGGGGCGTTCGAGCAGTACTTC. The encoded protein is CASSPQGAFEQYF.

The gene calls are TRBV27 and TRBJ1-1; possibly TRBD1 for D (6 bases). The CDR3 has 14 residues. CDR1 is MNHEY, CDR2 SMNVEV, per germline (reference sequence). V was shortened by 2 bases and J by 1 base, with 8 bases between the two germline ends. The CDR3 DNA sequence: TGTGCCAGCAGTTTAATCAGGGGGAACACTGAAGCTTTCTTT. Its protein product is CASSLIRGNTEAFF.

V and J are TRBV7-9 and TRBJ2-7; maybe TRBD1 (5 bases). Germline assignment: CDR1 SEHNR and CDR2 FQNEAQ (reference sequence). V was cut by 1 base and J by 2 bases, with 15 bases left in between. CDR3 length: 16 amino acids. The CDR3 DNA is TGTGCCAGCAGCTTAGGGCCGACAGCGAACACCTACGAGCAGTACTTC. Its protein product is CASSLGPTANTYEQYF.

This rearrangement joins TRBV28 to TRBJ1-1, with TRBD1 matching over 12 bases. V lost 3 bases and J lost 3; bases outside the gene matches: 8. This CDR3 region has 17 residues. CDR1 is MDHEN and CDR2 is SYDVKM in the germline V gene. The CDR3 nucleotides are TGTGCCAGCAGTTTTGGGACAGGGGGCCGCGGGGACACTGAAGCTTTCTTT. Its protein product is CASSFGTGGRGDTEAFF. The full variable domain, with the rest looked up from reference TRBV28 and TRBJ1-1, is DVKVTQSSRYLVKRTGEKVFLECVQDMDHENMFWYRQDPGLGLRLIYFSYDVKMKEKGDIPEGYSVSREKKERFSLILESASTNQTSMYLCASSFGTGGRGDTEAFFGQGTRLTVV.

The chain has TRBV18 and TRBJ1-4; maybe TRBD1 (5 bases). Trimming cost V 4 bases and J 0 bases, with 12 bases left between them. CDR1 KGHSH and CDR2 LQKENI come from the germline V gene. This CDR3 has 16 amino acids. CDR3 loop: CASSRYRITTNEKLFF. DNA of the CDR3: TGTGCCAGCTCACGTTACAGGATTACAACTAATGAAAAACTGTTTTTT.

As regards this clone: At one end the junction does not follow the germline gene, possibly because of a read error. The chain recombines TRBV12-5 with TRBJ1-1; D possibly corresponds to TRBD1 (6 bases). Per the germline V gene, CDR1 is LGHNT and CDR2 is FRNRAP. The CDR3 spans 11 residues. Here the CDR3 DNA reads TGTGCTAGTGGGGAAGGACAGCTACCTACTTTT. Translation gives CASGEGQLPTF.

The chain links TRBV27 to TRBJ1-2; D not certain. Trimming cost V 2 bases and J 2 bases, with 9 bases left between them. The CDR3 totals 14 residues. Germline CDR1 and CDR2: MNHEY and SMNVEV (reference sequence). The DNA for the CDR3 is TGTGCCAGCAGTTTAAAAGCCGGGAACTATGGCTACACCTTC. Amino acids: CASSLKAGNYGYTF.

A note on this clone: The junction departs from germline at one end; a sequencing error may be responsible. This rearrangement joins TRBV4-1 to TRBJ1-4; a possible D gene is TRBD1 (6 bases). Germline lookup yields CDR1 MGHRA and CDR2 YSYEKL. The CDR3 extends over 16 amino acids. CDR3 sequence reads: CAGSQADSTTNEKLFF. Written as DNA, the CDR3 is TGCGCCGGCAGCCAGGCGGACAGCACAACTAATGAAAAACTGTTTTTT.

This chain connects TRBV19 to TRBJ2-3; 8 bases align to TRBD2. Germline loops: CDR1 LNHDA, CDR2 SQIVND (reference sequence). The CDR3 sequence is 15 residues long. The J segment lost 5 bases and the V segment lost 2 bases, leaving 6 bases of the junction unmatched. CDR3 in DNA: TGTGCCAGTAGTATATCATGGCTAGCGGGAGATACGCAGTATTTT. Amino acid sequence: CASSISWLAGDTQYF.

The sample holds one count of this clone. V gene TRBV5-1 combines with J gene TRBJ1-1; 9 bases are shared with TRBD1. V was clipped by 5 bases and J by 10 bases; unmatched bases: 18. In germline, CDR1 is SGHRS, CDR2 YFSETQ. This CDR3 spans 16 amino acids. The CDR3: CASSHLGTGNIAGAFF. In DNA, the CDR3 is TGCGCCAGCAGTCATCTCGGGACAGGGAATATAGCTGGAGCTTTCTTT.

The chain combines TRBV28 with TRBJ2-7, with a tentative D call TRBD2 (5 bases). The V end was cut by 6 bases, the J end by 7 bases, with 19 bases between. The CDR3 is 14 residues long. Germline CDR1 MDHEN, CDR2 SYDVKM. CDR3 amino acids: CASSWVAGRMEQYF. CDR3 DNA: TGTGCCAGCAGCTGGGTGGCGGGTAGAATGGAGCAGTACTTC.

V and J are TRBV2 and TRBJ1-2; D possibly corresponds to TRBD1 (6 bases). Germline CDR1 is SNHLY and CDR2 is FYNNEI. The CDR3 has 13 residues. Trimming left V 4 bases short and J 4 bases short, with 10 bases between. The CDR3 nucleotides read TGTGCCAGCAGTGGAGACAGGATCTATGGCTACACCTTC. The encoded protein is CASSGDRIYGYTF.

The CDR3 DNA reads TGTGCCTGGAGTTCGGGGACAGGGGGATATGAAAAACTGTTTTTT. It codes for CAWSSGTGGYEKLFF. The rearrangement links TRBV30 to TRBJ1-4; 11 nucleotides match TRBD1. J lost 6 bases, V lost 2 bases, and 5 bases had no gene match. Germline V gene sequence: CDR1 GTSNPN, CDR2 SVGIG (reference sequence). The CDR3 loop spans 15 amino acids.

The chain is built from TRBV27 and TRBJ2-7; D possibly corresponds to TRBD2 (5 bases). There are 15 residues in the CDR3. From germline, CDR1 is MNHEY and CDR2 SMNVEV (reference sequence). The V end was cut by 4 bases, the J end by 2 bases, with 15 bases between. The CDR3 DNA follows: TGTGCCAGCAGTTCGGGGTCCCTTTTACCCTACGAGCAGTACTTC. Translation gives CASSSGSLLPYEQYF.

The chain uses TRBV9 and TRBJ1-4; TRBD1 aligns across 10 bases. The CDR3 totals 14 residues. The germline CDR1 and CDR2 sequences are SGDLS and YYNGEE. V was clipped by 0 bases and J by 8 bases; unmatched bases: 1. CDR3 coding DNA: TGTGCCAGCAGCGTAGAGGGACAGGGGGAAAAACTGTTTTTT. Encoded protein: CASSVEGQGEKLFF. Supplemented by reference TRBV9 and TRBJ1-4, the full variable domain reads DSGVTQTPKHLITATGQRVTLRCSPRSGDLSVYWYQQSLDQGLQFLIQYYNGEERAKGNILERFSAQQFPDLHSELNLSSLELGDSALYFCASSVEGQGEKLFFGSGTQLSVL.

This sequence joins TRBV19 and TRBJ2-7; no reliable D call. V was cut by 1 base and J by 0 bases, with 7 bases left in between. Germline CDR1 LNHDA, CDR2 SQIVND (reference sequence). CDR3 size: 14 residues. The CDR3 DNA sequence: TGTGCCAGTAGTATAGGGGCCAGCTCCTACGAGCAGTACTTC. Protein product: CASSIGASSYEQYF.

In this sample, this clone turned up once. This chain connects TRBV2 to TRBJ1-2; D is perhaps TRBD1 (6 bases). The CDR3 totals 16 residues. Germline V gives CDR1 SNHLY, CDR2 FYNNEI. V dropped 4 bases and J dropped 3 bases, with 18 bases sitting between them. The CDR3 loop is CASSGRPGQGHYGYTF. The CDR3 DNA reads as TGTGCCAGCAGTGGACGGCCTGGGCAGGGGCACTATGGCTACACCTTC.

The chain has TRBV13 and TRBJ2-1, with 7 bases lining up with TRBD1. The CDR3 has 15 amino acids. CDR1 and CDR2 from the germline V gene are PRHDT and FYEKMQ (reference sequence). The trim removed 4 bases at V and 9 bases at J, leaving 12 bases unmatched. CDR3 residues: CASSSTGDRHTEQFF. The CDR3 DNA follows: TGTGCCAGCAGCTCCACAGGGGACCGGCATACTGAGCAGTTCTTC.

This chain joins TRBV11-3 and TRBJ2-1; D possibly corresponds to TRBD2 (5 bases). The ends were cut back, 4 bases at V and 7 bases at J, with 8 bases in the middle. This CDR3 region has 12 residues. Germline CDR1 and CDR2: SGHNT and YENEEA. CDR3 in amino acids: CASSSGENEQFF. The CDR3 DNA is TGTGCCAGCAGCTCCGGGGAAAATGAGCAGTTCTTC.

The chain links TRBV9 to TRBJ2-2; 8 positions match TRBD1. The CDR3 extends over 18 amino acids. Germline V gene sequence: CDR1 SGDLS, CDR2 YYNGEE. V was clipped by 4 bases and J by 0 bases; unmatched bases: 11. CDR3 residues: CASSRLSIQGANTGELFF. The CDR3 DNA follows: TGTGCCAGCAGCCGACTCTCCATACAGGGGGCGAACACCGGGGAGCTGTTTTTT.

This clone came up a few times. This chain uses TRBV5-4 with TRBJ2-7, with 9 bases that match TRBD1. Germline assignment: CDR1 SGHNT and CDR2 YYREEE (reference sequence). J was trimmed by 6 bases and V by 1 base; bases with no gene match: 5. The CDR3 covers 14 residues. CDR3 region: CASSLNRGRPEQYF. CDR3 nucleotides: TGTGCCAGCAGCTTGAACAGGGGGCGTCCCGAGCAGTACTTC.

The chain couples TRBV5-4 to TRBJ2-7, with a weak D call TRBD1 (6 bases). V lost 3 bases and J 6 bases, leaving 10 bases between the germline ends. The CDR3 spans 12 residues. Germline CDR1 is SGHNT and CDR2 is YYREEE (reference sequence). The chain's CDR3 is CASSSGQFEQYF. CDR3 bases: TGTGCCAGCAGCTCCGGACAGTTCGAGCAGTACTTC.